Shown below are 4 T cell receptor beta chains from a single sample sequenced in a study of blood T cell repertoires in COVID-19. The protocol was immunoSEQ multiplex PCR, while the TCRdb copy is restricted to in-frame clones and leaves out a portion. The repertoire includes approximately 200,000 clones, 85% of them detected once, and over 15% sits in the top ten. Specimen: PBMCs or T cells enriched from blood (not recorded which). The receptor source for this set is a man aged 35 to 55 who had recovered from COVID-19.

The CDR3 protein is CASSLGLANVGYEQYF. The CDR3 DNA reads TGTGCCAGCTCTCTCGGACTAGCCAACGTAGGCTACGAGCAGTACTTC. The V gene is TRBV18, the J gene TRBJ2-7; 8 bases map to TRBD2. Trimming cost V 6 bases and J 3 bases; bases outside gene matches: 13. CDR1 and CDR2 from the germline V gene are KGHSH and LQKENI. This CDR3 is built from 16 residues.

V and J are TRBV7-9 and TRBJ2-3; D not certain. CDR1 and CDR2 (germline): SEHNR, FQNEAQ (reference sequence). This CDR3 contains 13 residues. V was pared by 7 bases and J by 1 base, with 9 bases between. Here the CDR3 DNA reads TGTGCCAGCATCGTATCAGGCACAGATACGCAGTATTTT. This encodes CASIVSGTDTQYF.

This chain uses TRBV9 with TRBJ1-6, with TRBD1 matching 8 bases. The CDR3 runs 15 residues. Looked up from germline, CDR1 is SGDLS and CDR2 is YYNGEE. V trimming: 3 bases; J trimming: 7 bases; junction bases outside the gene matches: 6. CDR3 nucleotides: TGTGCCAGCAGCGGCGGGGACAGGATGAATTCACCCCTCCACTTT. It encodes CASSGGDRMNSPLHF.

The V call is TRBV6-5, the J call TRBJ1-1, with TRBD1 matching 8 bases. Germline V gene sequence: CDR1 MNHEY, CDR2 SVGAGI. The CDR3 length is 15 residues. After removal of 5 bases from V and 0 bases from J, the junction contained 5 bases not matched to a gene. For the CDR3, the DNA is TGTGCCAGCAGTCTCCTGACAGGGGTGAACACTGAAGCTTTCTTT. Amino acids: CASSLLTGVNTEAFF.